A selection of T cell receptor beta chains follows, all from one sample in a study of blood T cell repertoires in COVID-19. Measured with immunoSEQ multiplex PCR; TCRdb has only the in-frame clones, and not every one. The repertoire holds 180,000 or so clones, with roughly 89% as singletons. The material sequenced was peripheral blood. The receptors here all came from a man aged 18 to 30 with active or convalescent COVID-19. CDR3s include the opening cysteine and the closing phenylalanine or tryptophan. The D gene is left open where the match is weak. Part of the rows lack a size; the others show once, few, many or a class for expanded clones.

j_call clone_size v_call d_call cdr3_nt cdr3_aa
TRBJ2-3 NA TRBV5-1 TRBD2 TGCGCCAGCAGCACCCAACCCCTAGCGGGCCACACAGATACGCAGTATTTT CASSTQPLAGHTDTQYF
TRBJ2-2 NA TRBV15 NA TGTGCCACCGAAGGACACCAGAACACCGGGGAGCTGTTTTTT CATEGHQNTGELFF
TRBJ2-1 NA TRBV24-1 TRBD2 TGTGCCACCAGTGATTTGGGTCTAGCGGGGAGGAATGAGCAGTTCTTC CATSDLGLAGRNEQFF
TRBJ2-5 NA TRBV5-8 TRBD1 TGTGCCAGCAGCTTGGGCGGGACAGGGGCAGAGACCCAGTACTTC CASSLGGTGAETQYF
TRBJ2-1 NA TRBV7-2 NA TGTGCCAGCAGCTTAGGACTTAGCGGATACTACAATGAGCAGTTCTTC CASSLGLSGYYNEQFF
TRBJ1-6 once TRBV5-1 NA TGCGCCAGCAGCTTGGCCCCCTCGGGGGGGAATTCACCCCTCCACTTT CASSLAPSGGNSPLHF
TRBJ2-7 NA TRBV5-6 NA TGTGCCAGCAGCTTGGGACTCCGTGTGTACGAGCAGTACTTC CASSLGLRVYEQYF
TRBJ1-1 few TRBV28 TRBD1 TGTGCCAGCAAGCGGGACAGGGCGGGCACTGAAGCTTTCTTT CASKRDRAGTEAFF
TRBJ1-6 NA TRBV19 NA TGTGCCACCAGTATGGGGAGGGGTTCACCCCTCCACTTT CATSMGRGSPLHF
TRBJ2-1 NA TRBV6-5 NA TGTGCCAGCAGTACAGGACCCGGCTCCTACAATGAGCAGTTCTTC CASSTGPGSYNEQFF
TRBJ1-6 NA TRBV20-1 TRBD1 TGCAGTGCTAGTCTTGGACAGGGGGGCTCCTATAATTCACCCCTCCACTTT CSASLGQGGSYNSPLHF
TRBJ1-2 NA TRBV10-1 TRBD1 TGCGCCAGCAGCGAACTACAGGGGGGCACTGGCTACACCTTC CASSELQGGTGYTF
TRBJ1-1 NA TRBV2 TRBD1 TGTGCCAGCAGTGAGTCAGGGGGCTGGGGAGTCACTGAAGCTTTCTTT CASSESGGWGVTEAFF
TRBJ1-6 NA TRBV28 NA TGTGCCAGCAGTTTACAAACTTATTCACCCCTCCACTTT CASSLQTYSPLHF
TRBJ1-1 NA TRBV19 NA TGTGCCAGTAGCCCCGTTGGGGGGGCCTACACTGAAGCTTTCTTT CASSPVGGAYTEAFF
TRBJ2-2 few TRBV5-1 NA TGCGCCAGCAGCTTGCGTGATTCGGGCGGGGAGCTGTTTTTT CASSLRDSGGELFF
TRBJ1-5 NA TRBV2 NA TGTGCCAGCATGGGCAGCCCTTATAGCAATCAGCCCCAGCATTTT CASMGSPYSNQPQHF
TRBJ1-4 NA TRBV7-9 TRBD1 TGTGCCAGCAGCCGGGGACAGGGGGACAGTGAAAAACTGTTTTTT CASSRGQGDSEKLFF
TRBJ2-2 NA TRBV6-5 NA TGTGCCAGCAAAAGATCCAGGACGAACACCGGGGAGCTGTTTTTT CASKRSRTNTGELFF
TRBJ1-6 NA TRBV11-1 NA TGTGCCAGCAGCCGATCCAGGGAACTAAGTAGACCCCTCCACTTT CASSRSRELSRPLHF
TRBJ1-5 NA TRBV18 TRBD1 TGTGCCAGCTCGGCACTACAGGGGGCTGGGCAGCCCCAGCATTTT CASSALQGAGQPQHF
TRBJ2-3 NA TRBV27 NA TGTGCCAGCAGTTCGACAGGCCCTCGGGATACGCAGTATTTT CASSSTGPRDTQYF
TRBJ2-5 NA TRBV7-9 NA TGTGCCAGCAGCTTAGCAGACTCTACTAGCTACCAAGAGACCCAGTACTTC CASSLADSTSYQETQYF
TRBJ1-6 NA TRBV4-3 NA TGCGCCAGCAGCCAAGAAGGGAACCCGGGGTCACCCCTCCACTTT CASSQEGNPGSPLHF
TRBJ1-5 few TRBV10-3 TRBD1 TGTGCCACTGGACAGGGAGGTAGTCAGCCCCAGCATTTT CATGQGGSQPQHF
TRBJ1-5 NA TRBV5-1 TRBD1 TGCGCCAGCAGCGATTCTGACAGGGGCGATCAGCCCCAGCATTTT CASSDSDRGDQPQHF
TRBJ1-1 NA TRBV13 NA TGTGCCAGCACCCTACGACGAGGGGAAGGGGGGAACACTGAAGCTTTCTTT CASTLRRGEGGNTEAFF
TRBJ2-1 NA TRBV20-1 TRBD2 TGCAGTGCTAGTTCGGGCGGGAGCTCCTACAATGAGCAGTTCTTC CSASSGGSSYNEQFF
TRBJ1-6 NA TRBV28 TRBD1 TGTGCCAGCGGCTTTCAGGGGGAAGTTTCACCCCTCCACTTT CASGFQGEVSPLHF
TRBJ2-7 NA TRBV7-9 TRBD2 TGTGCCAGCAGCCATATCCGGCCGGGGGGCTACGAGCAGTACTTC CASSHIRPGGYEQYF
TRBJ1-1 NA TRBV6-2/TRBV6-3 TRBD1 TGTGCCAGCAGTCTCATTTCGACAGGGTCGGGCACTGAAGCTTTCTTT CASSLISTGSGTEAFF
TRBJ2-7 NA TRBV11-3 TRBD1 TGTGCCAGCAGCCAAATGATCGGGACAGGGTCCTACGAGCAGTACTTC CASSQMIGTGSYEQYF
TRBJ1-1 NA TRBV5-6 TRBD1 TGTGCCAGCAGCTTCGGACAGGGATGGTTGCCTGAAGCTTTCTTT CASSFGQGWLPEAFF
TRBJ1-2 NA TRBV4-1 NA TGCGCCAGCAGCCAAGAGTGGGGGGTCTATGGCTACACCTTC CASSQEWGVYGYTF
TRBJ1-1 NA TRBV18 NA TGTGCCAGCTCACCTGCGGGTTTTGAAGACACTGAAGCTTTCTTT CASSPAGFEDTEAFF
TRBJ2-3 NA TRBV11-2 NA TGTGCCAGCAGCTTCTTAGAGGATACGCAGTATTTT CASSFLEDTQYF
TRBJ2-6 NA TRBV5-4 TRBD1 TGTGCCAGCAGCTTGGAGGGGGCCTCTGGGGCCAACGTCCTGACTTTC CASSLEGASGANVLTF